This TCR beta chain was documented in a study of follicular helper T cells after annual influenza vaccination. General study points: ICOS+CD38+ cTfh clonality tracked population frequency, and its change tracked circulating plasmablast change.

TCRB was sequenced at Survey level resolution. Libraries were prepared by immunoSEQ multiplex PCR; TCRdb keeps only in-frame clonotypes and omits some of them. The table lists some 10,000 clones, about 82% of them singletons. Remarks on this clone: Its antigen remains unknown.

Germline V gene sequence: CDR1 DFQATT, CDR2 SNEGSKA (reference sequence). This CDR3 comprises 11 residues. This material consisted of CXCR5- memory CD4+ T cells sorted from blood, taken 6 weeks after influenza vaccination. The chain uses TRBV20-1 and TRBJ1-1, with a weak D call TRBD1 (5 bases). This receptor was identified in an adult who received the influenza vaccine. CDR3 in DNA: TGCACCCGCGCTCAGGGCACTGAAGCTTTCTTT. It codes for CTRAQGTEAFF.